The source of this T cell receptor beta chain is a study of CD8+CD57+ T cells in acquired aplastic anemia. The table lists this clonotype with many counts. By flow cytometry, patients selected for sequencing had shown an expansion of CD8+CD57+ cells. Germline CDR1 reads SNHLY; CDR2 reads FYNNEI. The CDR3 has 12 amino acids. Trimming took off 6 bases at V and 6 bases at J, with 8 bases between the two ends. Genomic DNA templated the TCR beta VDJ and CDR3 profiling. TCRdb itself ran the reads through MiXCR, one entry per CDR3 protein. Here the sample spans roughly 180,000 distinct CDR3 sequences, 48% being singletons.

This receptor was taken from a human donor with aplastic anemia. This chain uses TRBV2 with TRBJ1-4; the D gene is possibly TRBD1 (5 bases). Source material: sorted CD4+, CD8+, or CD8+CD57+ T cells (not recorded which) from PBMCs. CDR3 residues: CASRGRDEKLFF. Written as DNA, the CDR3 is TGTGCCAGCAGGGGACGGGATGAAAAACTGTTTTTT.